Presented here are 14 T cell receptor beta chains from one specimen sequenced in a study of OX40 agonist ivuxolimab in advanced cancers. Clones were read by immunoSEQ multiplex PCR, and TCRdb kept only the in-frame ones, dropping some. The sample gives 62,000 or so clones, around 90% of which show up once; less than 6% is in the top ten. The specimen was CD4+ or CD8+ T cells sorted from blood, collected in a trial of the OX40 agonist ivuxolimab. The receptor source for this set is an adult with an advanced solid tumor such as melanoma, head and neck, liver or kidney cancer.

This CDR3 reads CSVGEGSPGEQYF. The CDR3 DNA reads TGCAGCGTCGGAGAGGGCTCACCAGGGGAGCAGTACTTC. V usage is TRBV29-1 and J usage is TRBJ2-7; either TRBD1 or TRBD2 may fit D (5 bases each). This CDR3 contains 13 residues. Trimming stripped 6 bases from V and 7 bases from J, with 19 bases between. From germline, CDR1 is SQVTM and CDR2 ANQGSEA.

The chain joins TRBV5-1 to TRBJ2-5, with D possibly matching TRBD2 (5 bases). Per germline, CDR1 SGHRS and CDR2 YFSETQ. Trimming removed 1 base from V and 4 bases from J, with 14 bases in between. The CDR3 extends over 15 amino acids. Here the CDR3 DNA reads TGCGCCAGCAGCTTGAGGCGCCCTGGAGGAGAGACCCAGTACTTC. This codes for CASSLRRPGGETQYF.

This chain links TRBV7-9 with TRBJ2-1, with TRBD1 matching 7 bases. The V segment lost 5 bases and the J segment 2 bases; nucleotides outside the gene matches: 9. From germline, CDR1 is SEHNR and CDR2 FQNEAQ (reference sequence). This CDR3 has 16 residues. This CDR3 reads CASSGRTGQPYNEQFF. The CDR3, as DNA: TGTGCCAGCAGCGGCAGAACGGGACAGCCCTACAATGAGCAGTTCTTC.

This chain connects TRBV19 to TRBJ2-7, with a weak D call TRBD1 (5 bases). Looked up from germline, CDR1 is LNHDA and CDR2 is SQIVND (reference sequence). Trimming shortened V by 6 bases and J by 6 bases, and 15 bases separated the two germline ends. The CDR3 extends over 13 amino acids. The CDR3 DNA reads TGTGCCAGTAGAGGAAGGGGTACTGCCGAGCAGTACTTC. Protein sequence: CASRGRGTAEQYF. The full variable domain, its missing parts supplied by reference TRBV19 and TRBJ2-7, is DGGITQSPKYLFRKEGQNVTLSCEQNLNHDAMYWYRQDPGQGLRLIYYSQIVNDFQKGDIAEGYSVSREKKESFPLTVTSAQKNPTAFYLCASRGRGTAEQYFGPGTRLTVT.

The rearrangement uses TRBV28 and TRBJ2-1; 8 bases align to TRBD2. V lost 6 bases, J lost 7 bases, and 8 bases stayed unmatched. Germline CDR1 MDHEN, CDR2 SYDVKM. The CDR3 is made up of 14 amino acids. The CDR3 spells CASRSGTRRNEQFF. DNA for the CDR3: TGTGCCAGCAGGTCCGGGACTAGGCGGAATGAGCAGTTCTTC.

The rearrangement links TRBV18 to TRBJ2-1, with D uncertain. Germline V gene lookup returns CDR1 KGHSH and CDR2 LQKENI. The CDR3 totals 14 residues. V was trimmed by 2 bases and J by 6 bases, leaving 11 bases between them. In DNA form, the CDR3 reads TGTGCCAGCTCACCAATAGGGTCAAGCAATGAGCAGTTCTTC. Translation: CASSPIGSSNEQFF. The whole variable domain, filled in from reference TRBV18 and TRBJ2-1, reads NAGVMQNPRHLVRRRGQEARLRCSPMKGHSHVYWYRQLPEEGLKFMVYLQKENIIDESGMPKERFSAEFPKEGPSILRIQQVVRGDSAAYFCASSPIGSSNEQFFGPGTRLTVL.

This clone showed up just a few times. The chain recombines TRBV9 with TRBJ2-7; a weak D match, TRBD2 (6 bases). Germline V gene data show CDR1 as SGDLS and CDR2 as YYNGEE. The length of the CDR3 is 17 residues. The V end was cut by 0 bases, the J end by 0 bases, with 16 bases between. The DNA for the CDR3 is TGTGCCAGCAGCGTAGCTACCCCCCGACTAGACTCCTACGAGCAGTACTTC. Protein: CASSVATPRLDSYEQYF.

This chain connects TRBV2 to TRBJ2-3, with D possibly being TRBD1 (6 bases). V lost 7 bases and J 2 bases, leaving 16 bases between the germline ends. This CDR3 spans 15 amino acids. The germline V gene encodes CDR1 SNHLY and CDR2 FYNNEI. The chain's CDR3 is CASNRAIQLTDTQYF. The DNA for the CDR3 is TGTGCCAGCAACAGGGCTATCCAACTCACAGATACGCAGTATTTT.

The chain couples TRBV28 to TRBJ1-2; D gene unclear. The CDR3 loop spans 9 amino acids. Germline lookup yields CDR1 MDHEN and CDR2 SYDVKM. With 9 bases removed from V and 7 bases from J, the gap between germline ends came to 6 bases. CDR3 DNA sequence: TGTGCCAGTGGGGTTGGCTACACCTTC. Protein: CASGVGYTF.

The V gene is TRBV28, the J gene TRBJ2-5; 12 positions match TRBD1. The CDR3 loop spans 16 amino acids. The V gene's germline CDR1 is MDHEN and CDR2 SYDVKM. Unmatched junction bases numbered 9, after V lost 4 bases and J lost 6 bases. CDR3 sequence: CASSSGTGGARKTQYF. The CDR3 DNA is TGTGCCAGCAGTTCCGGGACAGGGGGCGCTCGAAAGACCCAGTACTTC.

This chain links TRBV28 with TRBJ2-7; TRBD1 agrees at 9 bases. CDR1 is MDHEN, CDR2 SYDVKM, per germline. CDR3 size: 15 residues. The trim removed 6 bases at V and 5 bases at J, leaving 11 bases unmatched. DNA for the CDR3: TGTGCCAGCAGGAGCGGAGGGACAGGGATCCACGAGCAGTACTTC. It yields the protein CASRSGGTGIHEQYF.

The chain carries TRBV10-3 and TRBJ2-5; no clear D. V was clipped by 0 bases and J by 2 bases, with 10 bases between them. The V gene's germline CDR1 is ENHRY and CDR2 SYGVKD. This CDR3 is 15 amino acids long. The CDR3 nucleotides read TGTGCCATCAGTGAGTCGTCGCAGACACAAGAGACCCAGTACTTC. The encoded protein is CAISESSQTQETQYF.

The chain links TRBV6-6 to TRBJ2-2; tentatively, D is TRBD1 (5 bases). V was pared by 6 bases and J by 6 bases, with 17 bases between. CDR3 length: 15 residues. Germline V gives CDR1 MNHNY, CDR2 SVGAGI (reference sequence). In DNA, the CDR3 is TGTGCCAGCAGCTCGCCGGGCAGGGTGGCCGGGGAGCTGTTTTTT. Its protein is CASSSPGRVAGELFF.

This clone was recorded only once. The chain employs TRBV19 and TRBJ1-6, with 8 bases matching TRBD1. Looked up from germline, CDR1 is LNHDA and CDR2 is SQIVND (reference sequence). CDR3 length equals 15 residues. Unmatched junction bases numbered 10, after V lost 5 bases and J lost 10 bases. Here the CDR3 reads CASSSTQGARSPLHF. The CDR3 bases are TGTGCCAGTAGTTCCACTCAGGGGGCAAGGTCACCCCTCCACTTT.